These T cell receptor beta chains were read from a single sample in a study of blood T cell repertoires in COVID-19. Method: immunoSEQ multiplex PCR; TCRdb's copy keeps in-frame clones and lacks some. Of about 160,000 clones in the sample, more than 75% were seen once. Sequencing was performed on PBMCs or T cells enriched from blood (not recorded which). Every receptor here comes from a woman in her forties or fifties who had recovered from COVID-19. The CDR3 runs from the conserved cysteine through the conserved F or W. A D gene is named only where the DNA matches it firmly. Some rows have no size entry. The others give once, few or many, or a class for an expanded clone.

J gene,D gene,clone size,V gene,CDR3 protein,CDR3 DNA
TRBJ2-5,-,few,TRBV5-6,CASSGGLSGGKTQYF,TGTGCCAGCAGCGGGGGACTTTCTGGGGGGAAGACCCAGTACTTC
TRBJ1-6,-,-,TRBV4-1,CASGSRGSVSPLHF,TGCGCCAGCGGGAGTAGAGGAAGTGTCTCACCCCTCCACTTT
TRBJ1-1,TRBD1,-,TRBV6-2/TRBV6-3,CASSPGTGVVSTEAFF,TGTGCCAGCAGTCCCGGGACAGGGGTGGTGAGTACTGAAGCTTTCTTT
TRBJ1-6,-,-,TRBV19,CASSMRTLLSYNSPLHF,TGTGCCAGTAGTATGCGTACCTTACTCTCCTATAATTCACCCCTCCACTTT
TRBJ1-4,TRBD1,-,TRBV5-4,CASSIRTGPNEKLFF,TGTGCCAGCAGCATACGGACAGGGCCTAATGAAAAACTGTTTTTT
TRBJ2-7,-,-,TRBV3-1/TRBV3-2,CASSQSNYEQYF,TGTGCCAGCAGCCAGAGTAACTACGAGCAGTACTTC
TRBJ1-6,-,-,TRBV5-6,CASSPPSRINSPLHF,TGTGCCAGCAGCCCCCCCTCCAGAATTAATTCACCCCTCCACTTT
TRBJ2-1,-,-,TRBV25-1,CASTRELIHEQFF,TGTGCCAGCACACGGGAGTTAATTCATGAGCAGTTCTTC
TRBJ1-2,-,-,TRBV4-2,CASSQADGYTF,TGTGCCAGCAGCCAAGCCGATGGCTACACCTTC
TRBJ1-3,TRBD1,-,TRBV3-1/TRBV3-2,CASSQGQGSSTIYF,TGTGCCAGCAGCCAGGGACAGGGATCTAGCACCATATATTTT
TRBJ1-2,TRBD1,-,TRBV7-9,CASSSDSGTGFFGYTF,TGTGCCAGCAGCTCTGATTCCGGGACAGGGTTCTTCGGCTACACCTTC
TRBJ2-3,TRBD2,-,TRBV5-1,CASSLAGGGGTDTQYF,TGCGCCAGCAGCTTGGCAGGCGGGGGTGGCACAGATACGCAGTATTTT
TRBJ2-7,TRBD1,-,TRBV6-5,CASRDRLPYEQYF,TGTGCCAGCAGGGACAGGCTCCCCTACGAGCAGTACTTC
TRBJ2-2,-,-,TRBV5-1,CASSLGTEANTGELFF,TGCGCCAGCAGCTTGGGTACGGAGGCGAACACCGGGGAGCTGTTTTTT
TRBJ1-5,-,-,TRBV3-1/TRBV3-2,CASSQDWGGPYQPQHF,TGTGCCAGCAGCCAAGATTGGGGGGGCCCCTATCAGCCCCAGCATTTT
TRBJ2-7,-,-,TRBV5-1,CASSLSAFPRGNEQYF,TGCGCCAGCAGCTTGTCGGCATTTCCCAGGGGTAACGAGCAGTACTTC
TRBJ1-2,TRBD1,-,TRBV20-1,CSASGDRGQYGYTF,TGCAGTGCTAGTGGCGACAGGGGGCAATATGGCTACACCTTC
TRBJ1-4,-,-,TRBV5-4,CASSFPDEASEKLFF,TGTGCCAGCAGCTTCCCGGATGAAGCTAGTGAAAAACTGTTTTTT
TRBJ2-3,TRBD2,-,TRBV7-3,CASSLGGGTTDTQYF,TGTGCCAGCAGCTTAGGCGGGGGGACCACAGATACGCAGTATTTT
TRBJ2-7,TRBD1,-,TRBV7-9,CASSSPRDSLASYEQYF,TGTGCCAGCAGCTCCCCCCGGGACAGTCTGGCTTCCTACGAGCAGTACTTC
TRBJ2-7,-,-,TRBV9,CASSVGELASYEQYF,TGTGCCAGCAGCGTAGGTGAACTAGCCTCCTACGAGCAGTACTTC
TRBJ2-3,-,-,TRBV11-3,CASSRDNGDTQYF,TGTGCCAGCAGCAGGGACAACGGAGATACGCAGTATTTT
TRBJ2-1,TRBD1,-,TRBV29-1,CSVLTGKAYNEQFF,TGCAGCGTTTTGACAGGGAAGGCCTACAATGAGCAGTTCTTC
TRBJ2-5,-,once,TRBV7-2,CASSLQARYQETQYF,TGTGCCAGCAGCCTACAGGCCAGGTACCAAGAGACCCAGTACTTC
TRBJ2-3,TRBD1,-,TRBV20-1,CSACDRTGADTQYF,TGCAGTGCTTGTGACAGGACAGGAGCAGATACGCAGTATTTT
TRBJ1-2,-,-,TRBV27,CASSLDGGPGGYTF,TGTGCCAGCAGTTTGGACGGGGGACCTGGGGGCTACACCTTC
TRBJ1-5,-,-,TRBV29-1,CSVGGDSNQPQHF,TGCAGCGTGGGGGGGGATAGCAATCAGCCCCAGCATTTT
TRBJ2-1,TRBD2,-,TRBV7-7,CASSLAGGGSNEQFF,TGTGCCAGCAGCCTCGCGGGGGGGGGTTCCAATGAGCAGTTCTTC
TRBJ2-5,TRBD1,-,TRBV28,CASIGLGQGVGTQYF,TGTGCCAGCATTGGTCTGGGACAGGGCGTGGGGACCCAGTACTTC
TRBJ1-2,TRBD1,-,TRBV9,CASSETYRGGYTF,TGTGCCAGCAGCGAGACCTACAGGGGTGGATACACCTTC
TRBJ1-1,TRBD1,-,TRBV7-9,CASSGTGALNTEAFF,TGTGCCAGCAGCGGGACAGGGGCATTGAACACTGAAGCTTTCTTT
TRBJ1-1,-,-,TRBV4-2,CASSRGGGTTEAFF,TGTGCCAGCAGCCGCGGGGGGGGAACAACTGAAGCTTTCTTT
TRBJ2-1,TRBD2,-,TRBV3-1/TRBV3-2,CASSQRTRSINEQFF,TGTGCCAGCAGCCAAAGGACTAGGTCGATCAATGAGCAGTTCTTC
TRBJ2-2,-,-,TRBV24-1,CATSDLRGEQGSTGELFF,TGTGCCACCAGTGATTTGAGAGGAGAGCAGGGGTCCACCGGGGAGCTGTTTTTT
TRBJ1-5,-,-,TRBV19,CASSPQGLGQPQHF,TGTGCCAGTAGTCCCCAGGGTCTGGGACAGCCCCAGCATTTT
TRBJ1-2,-,-,TRBV15,CATSRDLSGSVGVYGYTF,TGTGCCACCAGCAGAGATCTAAGTGGGTCGGTCGGGGTCTATGGCTACACCTTC
TRBJ2-3,TRBD2,-,TRBV5-1,CASRLWTGGPTDTQYF,TGCGCCAGCAGACTATGGACGGGGGGGCCCACAGATACGCAGTATTTT
TRBJ1-6,TRBD1,few,TRBV6-1,CASSENRGASPLHF,TGTGCCAGCAGTGAAAACAGGGGCGCTTCACCCCTCCACTTT
TRBJ2-4,TRBD1,-,TRBV7-8,CASSPVDRLAKNIQYF,TGTGCCAGCAGCCCAGTGGACAGGCTTGCCAAAAACATTCAGTACTTC
TRBJ2-7,-,-,TRBV6-5,CASRDTGSSYEQYF,TGTGCCAGCAGGGACACAGGGAGCTCCTACGAGCAGTACTTC
TRBJ1-5,-,-,TRBV24-1,CATSRDRDHQPQHF,TGTGCCACCTCTAGAGACCGGGATCATCAGCCCCAGCATTTT
TRBJ2-7,TRBD2,-,TRBV5-4,CASSFPAGNEQYF,TGTGCCAGCAGCTTTCCAGCGGGGAACGAGCAGTACTTC
TRBJ1-2,-,-,TRBV24-1,CATSDRGQFVGYTF,TGTGCCACCAGTGACCGTGGACAGTTCGTGGGCTACACCTTC
TRBJ2-2,-,-,TRBV7-8,CASSLAASSNTGELFF,TGTGCCAGCAGCTTAGCGGCCAGTTCCAACACCGGGGAGCTGTTTTTT
TRBJ2-2,TRBD2,few,TRBV4-3,CASSPRMLGSGGDGGELFF,TGCGCCAGCAGCCCCCGAATGTTGGGTAGCGGGGGGGATGGCGGGGAGCTGTTTTTT
TRBJ1-2,-,-,TRBV5-4,CASSLAGLWDYGYTF,TGTGCCAGCAGCTTGGCAGGTCTGTGGGACTATGGCTACACCTTC
TRBJ2-2,TRBD1,-,TRBV11-2,CASRRTGETGELFF,TGTGCCAGCAGACGGACAGGGGAGACCGGGGAGCTGTTTTTT
TRBJ2-7,TRBD2,-,TRBV12-3/TRBV12-4,CASSLSGGAEQYF,TGTGCCAGCAGTTTATCCGGGGGGGCCGAGCAGTACTTC